There are a few counts of the clone carrying this T cell receptor (beta chain). Its target is unknown. TCRdb redid the calling of the 5' RACE reads with MiXCR, one entry per CDR3 protein. Here the sample spans a few hundred thousand distinct CDR3 sequences, roughly 18% being singletons. This sample is part of a study of CD8 T cells in ankylosing spondylitis. Whole-study results and caveats: A TCR beta motif of eight or nine highly homologous variants seemed to mark ankylosing spondylitis blood. Disease-associated clones were reportedly significantly overrepresented in matched ankylosing spondylitis synovial fluid. Clones linked to the disease showed a CD8+ phenotype. They occurred at relatively low frequencies in peripheral blood.

This TCR was sampled from a male donor with ankylosing spondylitis or in good health (not recorded which). Material for sequencing was blood, either unsorted or a sorted T cell fraction (not recorded which).

The chain's CDR3 is CASSSIGDSSYEQYF. The DNA of the CDR3 is TGTGCCAGCAGCTCAATAGGGGACAGCTCCTACGAGCAGTACTTC. The chain has TRBV5-6 and TRBJ2-7, with 7 bases matching TRBD1. The junction had 6 bases not matched to a gene; V was cut back by 3 bases and J by 0 bases. This CDR3 comprises 15 residues. Germline V gene lookup returns CDR1 SGHDT and CDR2 YYEEEE.